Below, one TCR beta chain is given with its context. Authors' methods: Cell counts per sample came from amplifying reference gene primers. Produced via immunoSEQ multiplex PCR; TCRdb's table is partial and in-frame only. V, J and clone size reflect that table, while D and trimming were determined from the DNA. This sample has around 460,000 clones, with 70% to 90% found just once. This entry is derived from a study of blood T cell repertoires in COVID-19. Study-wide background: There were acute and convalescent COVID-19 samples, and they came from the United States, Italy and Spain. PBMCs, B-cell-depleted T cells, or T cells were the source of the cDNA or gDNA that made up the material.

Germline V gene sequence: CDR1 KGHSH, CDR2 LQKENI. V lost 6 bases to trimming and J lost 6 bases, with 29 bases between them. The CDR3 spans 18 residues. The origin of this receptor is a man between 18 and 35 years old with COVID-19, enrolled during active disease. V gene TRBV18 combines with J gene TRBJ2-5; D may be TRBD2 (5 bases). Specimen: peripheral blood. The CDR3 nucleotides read TGTGCCAGCTCCCTGGACTTCCGAGACTACGAAGATGGGAAGACCCAGTACTTC. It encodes CASSLDFRDYEDGKTQYF.